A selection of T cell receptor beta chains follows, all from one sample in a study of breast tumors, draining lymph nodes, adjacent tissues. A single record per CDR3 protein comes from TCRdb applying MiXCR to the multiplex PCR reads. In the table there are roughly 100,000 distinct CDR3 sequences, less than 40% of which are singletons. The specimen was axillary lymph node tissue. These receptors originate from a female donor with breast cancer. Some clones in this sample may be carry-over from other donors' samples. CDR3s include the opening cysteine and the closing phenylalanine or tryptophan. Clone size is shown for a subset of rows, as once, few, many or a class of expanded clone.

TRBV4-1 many CASSQDRFEGSSYNSPLHF
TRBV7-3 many CASSLDARGLIDTQYF
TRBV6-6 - CASRSLAGDYNEQFF
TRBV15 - CATSRFRDISGNTIYF
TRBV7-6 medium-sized CASSLGRDSNSPLHF
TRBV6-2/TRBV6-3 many CASRRQGSSSPLHF
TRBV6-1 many CASSEGQGVIQPQHF
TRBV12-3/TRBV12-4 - CASIRGPEARTEAFF
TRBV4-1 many CASSQGTGPFF
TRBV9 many CASSLSGTVNEKLFF
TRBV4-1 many CASSQDVGLYGYTF
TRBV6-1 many CASSLGGKGYEQYF
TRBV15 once CATSRAGTDRTQYF
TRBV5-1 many CASSLISGYQETQYF
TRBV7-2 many CASSLGPGENEKLFF
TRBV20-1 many CSATSPVSETQYF
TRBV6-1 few CASSETGVIGTEAFF
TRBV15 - CATSRMGTSGSHEQFF
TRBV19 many CASTRLAGGSYEQYF
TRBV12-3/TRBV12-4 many CASSYREAGNTIYF
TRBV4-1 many CASTEGQASYNEQFF
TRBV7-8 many CASSRTSGRADGELFF
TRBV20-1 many CSARGKNEQFF
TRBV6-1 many CASNPTGESPLHF
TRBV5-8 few CASSLGTGTGNTEAFF
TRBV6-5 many CASRLGRLSGNTIYF
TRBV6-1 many CASSHGTGASNQPQHF
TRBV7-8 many CASSLSTRNTNTGELFF
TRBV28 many CASSSGTVRSPLHF
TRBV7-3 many CASSLLTSGPGGTQYF